These 11 T cell receptor beta chains were sequenced from one sample in a study of blood T cells in healthy people across ages. Through a sample-barcoded 5' primer and a J-beta primer mix, a second PCR was run for roughly 6 to 11 cycles. TCRdb recomputed calls from the 5' RACE reads with MiXCR, one row per CDR3 protein. The sample includes hundreds of thousands of distinct CDR3 sequences, approximately 21% of them seen just once. The sequenced material came from blood. The receptors originated from a man between 65 and 85 years old in good health.

In this sample, this clonotype turned up many times. CDR3 DNA sequence: TGTGCCGAGCGGACAGGGCCTTACTATGGCTACACCTTC. Protein product: CAERTGPYYGYTF. V usage is TRBV30 and J usage is TRBJ1-2; 8 bases line up with TRBD1. J gave up 3 bases and V 8 bases, and 8 bases lay outside the gene matches. The CDR3 runs 13 residues. Per the germline V gene, CDR1 is GTSNPN and CDR2 is SVGIG (reference sequence).

This chain joins TRBV5-1 and TRBJ1-6; D ambiguous. Trimming stripped 4 bases from V and 5 bases from J, with 10 bases between. The CDR3 extends over 14 amino acids. The germline gives CDR1 SGHRS, CDR2 YFSETQ. CDR3 region: CASSVGINNSPLHF. CDR3 coding DNA: TGCGCCAGCAGCGTCGGGATTAATAATTCACCCCTCCACTTT.

This clonotype was recorded a few times. The J gene is TRBJ1-1, the V gene TRBV29-1, with D unclear. Germline V gene sequence: CDR1 SQVTM, CDR2 ANQGSEA. Trimming pared 5 bases from V and 1 base from J, leaving 5 bases between. The CDR3 length is 11 residues. The CDR3 DNA follows: TGCAGCGTTAGGACGAACACTGAAGCTTTCTTT. It translates to CSVRTNTEAFF.

The chain combines TRBV18 with TRBJ1-5; D not resolved. V lost 2 bases and J 6 bases, leaving 8 bases between the germline ends. Germline CDR1 is KGHSH and CDR2 is LQKENI. This CDR3 contains 13 residues. CDR3 in amino acids: CASSPILGQPQHF. CDR3 coding DNA: TGTGCCAGCTCACCAATCTTGGGTCAGCCCCAGCATTTT.

This clonotype turned up a few times. The chain couples TRBV30 to TRBJ2-3; 10 bases map to TRBD1. The germline CDR1 and CDR2 sequences are GTSNPN and SVGIG (reference sequence). This CDR3 is built from 15 residues. The junction had 8 bases not matched to a gene; V was cut back by 4 bases and J by 4 bases. CDR3 sequence: CAWTPRQGASDTQYF. The CDR3 nucleotides read TGTGCCTGGACCCCCAGACAGGGGGCTTCAGATACGCAGTATTTT.

V is TRBV7-2 and J is TRBJ2-3; D remains unclear. Germline loops: CDR1 SGHTA, CDR2 FQGNSA. The CDR3 covers 16 residues. Trimming stripped 3 bases from V and 0 bases from J, with 13 bases between. As DNA, the CDR3 is TGTGCCAGCAGCTTTGTTTCTGGGTATAGCACAGATACGCAGTATTTT. Its translation is CASSFVSGYSTDTQYF. The full variable domain, with the rest looked up from reference TRBV7-2 and TRBJ2-3, is GAGVSQSPSNKVTEKGKDVELRCDPISGHTALYWYRQSLGQGLEFLIYFQGNSAPDKSGLPSDRFSAERTGGSVSTLTIQRTQQEDSAVYLCASSFVSGYSTDTQYFGPGTRLTVL.

On this clonotype: One end of the junction does not line up with germline, which may come from a read error. The chain uses TRBV5-6 and TRBJ1-5; D gene uncertain. The germline CDR1 and CDR2 sequences are SGHDT and YYEEEE. The CDR3 runs 14 residues. The CDR3 reads CASSGSGDSQSQHF. The CDR3 DNA is TGTGCCAGCAGCGGCTCTGGGGATAGTCAGTCCCAGCATTTT.

In its sample, this clonotype was seen many times. The V call is TRBV5-1, the J call TRBJ2-1; possibly TRBD1 for D (6 bases). CDR3 length: 14 residues. Per the germline V gene, CDR1 is SGHRS and CDR2 is YFSETQ. The V and J ends lost 4 bases and 5 bases respectively, with 13 bases between them. The DNA of the CDR3 is TGCGCCAGCAGCACAACAGGGAGCAACAATGAGCAGTTCTTC. Its protein is CASSTTGSNNEQFF.

This chain connects TRBV24-1 to TRBJ2-1; D remains ambiguous. The V end lost 3 bases, the J end lost 5 bases, and 16 bases lay between the germline ends. CDR1 and CDR2 from the germline V gene are KGHDR and SFDVKD. CDR3 length: 16 amino acids. The CDR3 DNA sequence: TGTGCCACCAGTGATGCTTTAGCCGCACCTAACAATGAGCAGTTCTTC. This codes for CATSDALAAPNNEQFF.

The V gene is TRBV3-1, the J gene TRBJ2-7, with D possibly TRBD2 on 5 matching bases. Germline lookup yields CDR1 LGHDT and CDR2 YNNKEL (reference sequence). Deletions cut 0 bases from V and 5 bases from J, with 14 bases between. The CDR3 length is 15 residues. This chain's CDR3 is CASSQEVREPHEQYF. CDR3 bases: TGTGCCAGCAGCCAAGAAGTCCGGGAACCCCACGAGCAGTACTTC.

In this sample, this clonotype turned up a few times. The CDR3 DNA follows: TGTGCCAGCAGTCCCAACCGGCCGCTCACTGAAGCTTTCTTT. Protein sequence: CASSPNRPLTEAFF. The chain joins TRBV6-5 to TRBJ1-1; D not resolved. From germline, CDR1 is MNHEY and CDR2 SVGAGI. The CDR3 spans 14 residues. V lost 5 bases to trimming and J lost 4 bases, with 14 bases between them.